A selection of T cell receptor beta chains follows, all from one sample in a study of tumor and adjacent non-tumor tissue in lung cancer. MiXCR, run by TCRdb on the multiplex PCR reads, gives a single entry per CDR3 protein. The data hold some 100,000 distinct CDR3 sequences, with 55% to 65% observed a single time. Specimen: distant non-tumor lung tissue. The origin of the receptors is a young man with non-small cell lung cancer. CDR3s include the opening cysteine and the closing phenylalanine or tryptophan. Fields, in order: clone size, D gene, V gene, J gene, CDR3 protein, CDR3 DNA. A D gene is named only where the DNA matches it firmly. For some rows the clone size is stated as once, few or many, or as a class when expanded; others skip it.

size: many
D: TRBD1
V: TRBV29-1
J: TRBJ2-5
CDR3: CSVEGQGLETQYF
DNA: TGCAGCGTTGAGGGACAGGGTTTGGAGACCCAGTACTTC

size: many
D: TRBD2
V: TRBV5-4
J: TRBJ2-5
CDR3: CASSLSAGGPQETQYF
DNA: TGTGCCAGCAGCCTCTCAGCGGGGGGGCCTCAAGAGACCCAGTACTTC

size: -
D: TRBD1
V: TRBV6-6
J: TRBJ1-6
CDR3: CGSSPAGMTGENSPLHF
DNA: TGTGGCAGCAGCCCCGCGGGAATGACAGGGGAGAATTCACCCCTCCACTTT

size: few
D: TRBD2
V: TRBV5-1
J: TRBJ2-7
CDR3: CATNSGSDNERYF
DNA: TGCGCCACCAATAGCGGGAGTGACAACGAGCGGTACTTC

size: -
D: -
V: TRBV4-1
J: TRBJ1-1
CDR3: CASSQEVAGLTETFF
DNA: TGCGCAAGCAGCCAAGAGGTGGCAGGCTTAACTGAAACTTTCTTT

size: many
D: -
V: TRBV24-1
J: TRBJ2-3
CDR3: CATSSGTTVTDTQYF
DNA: TGTGCCACCAGCTCCGGGACAACGGTCACAGATACGCAGTATTTT

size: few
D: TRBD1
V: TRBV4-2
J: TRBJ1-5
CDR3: CASSRSDRVDQPQHF
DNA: TGTGCCAGCAGCCGATCGGACAGGGTGGATCAGCCCCAGCATTTT

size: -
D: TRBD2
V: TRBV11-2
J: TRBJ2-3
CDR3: CASSLSITGGPTDTQYF
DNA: TGTGCCAGCAGCTTATCCATAACGGGAGGGCCGACAGATACACAGTATTTT

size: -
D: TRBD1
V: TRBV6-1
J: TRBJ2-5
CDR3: CASRVSGGLRETQYF
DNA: TGTGCCAGCCGTGTTTCAGGGGGTTTAAGGGAGACCCAGTACTTC

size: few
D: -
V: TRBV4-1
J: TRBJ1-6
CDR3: CASSPYRDGPNSPLHF
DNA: TGCGCCAGCAGCCCGTACCGGGACGGACCTAATTCACCCCTCCACTTT

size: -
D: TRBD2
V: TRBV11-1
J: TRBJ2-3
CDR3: CASSLRRLAGISTDTQSF
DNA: TGTGCCAGTAGCTTACGACGACTAGCGGGAATAAGCACAGATACGCAGTCTTTT

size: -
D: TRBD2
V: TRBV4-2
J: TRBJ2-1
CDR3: CTSSRGWSRRGAYNEQLF
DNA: TGTACCAGCAGCCGGGGGTGGTCAAGGCGGGGGGCCTACAATGAGCAGCTCTTC

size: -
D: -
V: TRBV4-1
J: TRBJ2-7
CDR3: CASSRAGTAFSNEQYF
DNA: TGCGCCAGCAGCCGGGCCGGGACTGCATTCTCCAACGAGCAGTACTTC

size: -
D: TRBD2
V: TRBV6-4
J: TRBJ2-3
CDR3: CASSDSGTSGTDTQYF
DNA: TGTGCCAGCAGTGACTCCGGGACTAGCGGGACAGATACGCAGTATTTT

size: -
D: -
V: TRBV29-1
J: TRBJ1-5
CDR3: CNVKTSGGHTDTQHF
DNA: TGCAACGTTAAGACTAGCGGGGGGCACACAGATACGCAGCATTTT

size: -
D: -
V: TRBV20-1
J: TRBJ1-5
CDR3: CSTSEGFLQPQHF
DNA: TGCAGTACTAGCGAGGGATTCCTACAGCCCCAGCATTTT

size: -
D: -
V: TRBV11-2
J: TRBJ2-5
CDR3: CASCPQQGPGETQYF
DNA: TGTGCCAGCTGTCCTCAACAGGGTCCAGGGGAGACCCAGTACTTC

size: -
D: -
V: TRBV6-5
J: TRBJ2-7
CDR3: CASSYDAVGDLYF
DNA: TGTGCCAGCAGTTACGATGCGGTGGGGGATCTGTACTTC

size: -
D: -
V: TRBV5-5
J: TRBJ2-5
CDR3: CASNFDSSQETQYF
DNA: TGTGCCAGCAACTTCGACAGTAGCCAAGAGACCCAGTACTTC

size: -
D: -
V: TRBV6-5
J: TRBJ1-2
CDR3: CVSTRGYGYTF
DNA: TGTGTCAGCACCCGCGGTTATGGCTACACCTTC

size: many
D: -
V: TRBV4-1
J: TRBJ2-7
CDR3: CASSQEHNIGGSYEQYF
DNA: TGCGCCAGCAGCCAAGAGCATAACATCGGGGGCTCCTACGAGCAGTACTTC

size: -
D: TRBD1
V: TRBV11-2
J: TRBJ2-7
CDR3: CVSSLITGQGAEQYF
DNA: TGTGTCAGCAGCTTAATTACGGGACAGGGGGCCGAGCAGTATTTC

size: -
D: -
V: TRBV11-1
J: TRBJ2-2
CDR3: CANSLRSVGGPGIGELFF
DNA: TGTGCCAACAGCTTACGGTCAGTGGGGGGCCCGGGCATCGGGGAGCTGTTTTTT

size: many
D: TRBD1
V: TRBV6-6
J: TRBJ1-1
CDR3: CASSLWLGQGNTEAFF
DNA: TGTGCCAGCAGCCTCTGGCTGGGACAGGGGAACACTGAAGCTTTCTTT

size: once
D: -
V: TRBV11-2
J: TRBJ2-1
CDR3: CASRAFRGSYNEQFF
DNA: TGTGCCAGCAGGGCTTTTCGGGGATCCTACAATGAGCAATTCTTC

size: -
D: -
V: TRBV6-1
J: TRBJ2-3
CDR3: CANSVHAGRFFTDTQYF
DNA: TGTGCCAACAGTGTCCACGCAGGGAGATTCTTCACAGATACGCAGTATTTT

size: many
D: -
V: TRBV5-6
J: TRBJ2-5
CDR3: CASSRSGQETQYF
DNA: TGTGCCAGCAGCCGAAGTGGACAAGAGACCCAGTACTTC

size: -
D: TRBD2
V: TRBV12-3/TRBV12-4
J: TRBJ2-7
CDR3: CASSWGLAGYEQYF
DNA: TGTGCCAGCAGTTGGGGGCTAGCGGGTTACGAGCAGTACTTC

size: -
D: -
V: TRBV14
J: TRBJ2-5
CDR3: CASSPTSQETQYF
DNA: TGTGCCAGCAGCCCGACTAGCCAAGAGACCCAGTACTTC

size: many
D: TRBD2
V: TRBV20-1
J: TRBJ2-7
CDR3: CSARPHTSGNSYEQYF
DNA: TGCAGTGCTAGACCGCACACTAGCGGCAATTCCTACGAGCAGTACTTC

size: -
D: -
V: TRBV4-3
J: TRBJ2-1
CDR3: CASSQSHGLSVEQFF
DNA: TGCGCCAGCAGCCAATCCCATGGGCTTTCAGTTGAGCAGTTTTTC

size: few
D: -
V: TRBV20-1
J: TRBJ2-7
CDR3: CSARLVPRDEQYF
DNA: TGCAGTGCTAGATTGGTCCCCCGGGACGAGCAGTACTTC

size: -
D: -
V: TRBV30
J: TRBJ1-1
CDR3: CALTSDKVTEAFF
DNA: TGTGCCCTAACCTCGGACAAGGTCACTGAAGCTTTCTTT

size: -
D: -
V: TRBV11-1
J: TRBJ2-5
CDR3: CACSQRVALHPETQYF
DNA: TGTGCCTGCAGCCAGCGGGTCGCGCTTCACCCAGAGACCCAGTACTTC

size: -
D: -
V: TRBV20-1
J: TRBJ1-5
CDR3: CSASLGRPRQPQHF
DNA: TGCAGTGCTAGTTTAGGCAGGCCCCGACAGCCCCAGCATTTT

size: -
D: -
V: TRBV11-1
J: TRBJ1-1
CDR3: CASSLKPRGNTEAFF
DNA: TGTGCCAGCAGCTTAAAACCGCGTGGGAACACTGAAGCTTTTTTT

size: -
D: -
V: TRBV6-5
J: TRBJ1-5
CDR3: CASSYGGNGDQPQHF
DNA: TGTGCCAGCAGTTACGGGGGAAATGGGGATCAGCCCCAGCATTTT

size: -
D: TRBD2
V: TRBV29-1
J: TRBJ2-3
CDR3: CSLGTSGRPDTQYF
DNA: TGCAGCTTAGGGACTAGCGGGAGGCCAGATACGCAGTATTTT

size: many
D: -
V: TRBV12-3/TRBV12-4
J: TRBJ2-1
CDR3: CASRPTGPRNEQFF
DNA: TGTGCCAGCAGACCTACAGGGCCACGCAATGAGCAGTTCTTC

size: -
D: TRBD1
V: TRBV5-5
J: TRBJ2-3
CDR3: CVSSSRTGSDTQYF
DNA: TGTGTCAGCAGCTCCAGGACAGGTTCAGATACGCAGTATTTT

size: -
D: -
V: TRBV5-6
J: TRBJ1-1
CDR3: CANSLVVSNTEALF
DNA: TGTGCCAACAGCTTGGTAGTCTCGAACACTGAAGCTTTGTTT

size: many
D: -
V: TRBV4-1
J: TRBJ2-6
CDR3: CASSQWETGANVLTF
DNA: TGCGCCAGCAGCCAATGGGAGACTGGGGCCAACGTCCTGACTTTC

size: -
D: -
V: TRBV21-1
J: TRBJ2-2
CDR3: CASLVGQGNSNTGELFF
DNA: -

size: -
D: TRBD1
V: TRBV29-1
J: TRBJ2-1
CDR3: CSVDGTDYNEQFF
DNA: TGTAGCGTTGATGGGACAGACTACAATGAGCAGTTCTTC

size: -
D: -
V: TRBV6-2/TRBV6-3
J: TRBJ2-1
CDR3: CASSYLIENEQFF
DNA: TGTGCCAGCAGTTACCTGATAGAAAATGAGCAGTTCTTC

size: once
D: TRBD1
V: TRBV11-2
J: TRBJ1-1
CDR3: CASSQTGAAGAFF
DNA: TGTGCCAGCAGCCAGACAGGGGCCGCTGGGGCTTTCTTT

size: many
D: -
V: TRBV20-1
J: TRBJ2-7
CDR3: CSARDQWRGGTYEQYF
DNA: TGCAGTGCTAGAGATCAGTGGAGGGGGGGGACCTACGAGCAGTACTTC